This TCR beta chain was documented in a study of cytomegalovirus exposure and HLA in healthy donors. Study findings and constraints: A later analysis showed that HLA-associated TCR beta chains had undergone more clonal expansion than equally common others.

For this clone: Its antigen is unidentified.

A multiplex PCR was run with 60 Vbeta primers and 13 Jbeta primers. The method was immunoSEQ multiplex PCR; TCRdb's version includes in-frame clones alone and lacks a portion of them. Its table records 30,000 to 40,000 clones. The sequencing sample was made of PBMCs. The source of this sequence is a human donor in good health.

CDR3 sequence (DNA): TGCAGCGTTCCACTTGACAGGGTTGGGGGCTACACCTTC. This sequence encodes CSVPLDRVGGYTF. The rearrangement links TRBV29-1 to TRBJ1-2; 7 bases are shared with TRBD1. Looked up from germline, CDR1 is SQVTM and CDR2 is ANQGSEA. The CDR3 runs 13 residues. Germline trimming cut 5 bases from V and 8 bases from J; bases unmatched to any gene: 11.